This T cell receptor beta chain was recorded in a study of blood T cell repertoires in COVID-19. Overall study context: From the United States, Italy and Spain came samples of acute and convalescent COVID-19. Sample material is recorded as cDNA or gDNA derived from T cells, B-cell-depleted T cells, or PBMCs.

Germline lookup yields CDR1 SGHRS and CDR2 YFSETQ. Unmatched junction bases numbered 4, after V lost 3 bases and J lost 3 bases. The CDR3 has 14 residues. Patients from Seattle were sampled longitudinally, starting during active infection. Per the original methods: Counts of nucleated cells, estimated from reference gene primer amplification, were obtained. TCRdb's table, derived via immunoSEQ multiplex PCR, lists solely in-frame clones and lacks some. Clone size and the V and J calls come from that table; the DNA yielded D and trimming. Here the sample spans 250,000 to 350,000 clones, just under 90% being singletons.

The sample taken for sequencing was peripheral blood. This chain connects TRBV5-1 to TRBJ2-7; 9 bases align to TRBD1. The clonotype comes from a woman between 45 and 65 years old with COVID-19, enrolled during active disease. The CDR3 DNA is TGCGCCAGCAGCTCCGTGGGACAGGGCTACGAGCAGTACTTC. Protein sequence: CASSSVGQGYEQYF.